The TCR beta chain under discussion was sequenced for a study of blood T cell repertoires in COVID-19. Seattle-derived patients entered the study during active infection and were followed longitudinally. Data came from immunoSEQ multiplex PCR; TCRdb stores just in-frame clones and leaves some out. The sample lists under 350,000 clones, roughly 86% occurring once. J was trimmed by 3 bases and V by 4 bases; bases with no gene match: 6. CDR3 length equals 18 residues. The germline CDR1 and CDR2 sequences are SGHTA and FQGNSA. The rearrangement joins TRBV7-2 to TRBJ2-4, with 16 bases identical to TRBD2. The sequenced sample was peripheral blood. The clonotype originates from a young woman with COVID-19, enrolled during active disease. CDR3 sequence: CASSYGTSGGVVKNIQYF. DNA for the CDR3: TGTGCCAGCAGCTACGGGACTAGCGGGGGGGTGGTCAAAAACATTCAGTACTTC.